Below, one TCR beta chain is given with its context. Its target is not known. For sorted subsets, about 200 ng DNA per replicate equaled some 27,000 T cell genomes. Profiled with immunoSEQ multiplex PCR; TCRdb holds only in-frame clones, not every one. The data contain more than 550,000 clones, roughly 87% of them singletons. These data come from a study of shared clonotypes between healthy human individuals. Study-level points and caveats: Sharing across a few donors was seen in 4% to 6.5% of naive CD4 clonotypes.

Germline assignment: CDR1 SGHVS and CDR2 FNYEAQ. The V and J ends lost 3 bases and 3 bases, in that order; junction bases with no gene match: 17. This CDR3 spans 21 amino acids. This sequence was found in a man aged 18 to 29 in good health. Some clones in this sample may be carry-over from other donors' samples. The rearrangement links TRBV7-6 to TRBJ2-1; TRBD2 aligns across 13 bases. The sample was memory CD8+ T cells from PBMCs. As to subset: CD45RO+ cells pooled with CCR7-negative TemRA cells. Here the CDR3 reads CASSFPQTGTSGDLFYNEQFF. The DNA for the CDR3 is TGTGCCAGCAGCTTCCCTCAAACCGGGACTAGCGGGGACCTCTTCTACAATGAGCAGTTCTTC.